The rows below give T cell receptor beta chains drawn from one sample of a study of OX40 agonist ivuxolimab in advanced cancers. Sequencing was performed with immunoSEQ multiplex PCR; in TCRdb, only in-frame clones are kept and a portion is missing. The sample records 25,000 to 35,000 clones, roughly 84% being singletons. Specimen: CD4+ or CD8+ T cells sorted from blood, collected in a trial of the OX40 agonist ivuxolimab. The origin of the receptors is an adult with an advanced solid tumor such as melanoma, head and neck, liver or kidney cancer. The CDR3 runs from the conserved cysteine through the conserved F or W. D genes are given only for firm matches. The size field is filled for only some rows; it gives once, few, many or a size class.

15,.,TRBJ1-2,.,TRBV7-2,CASSLGPGLLEGYTF,TGTGCCAGCAGCTTAGGGCCGGGGCTGTTAGAGGGCTACACCTTC
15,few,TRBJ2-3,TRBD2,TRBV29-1,CSVQGLAWEPDTQYF,TGCAGCGTTCAAGGACTAGCTTGGGAGCCAGATACGCAGTATTTT
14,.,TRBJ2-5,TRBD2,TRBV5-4,CASSLGTSVETQYF,TGTGCCAGCAGCTTGGGGACTAGCGTGGAGACCCAGTACTTC
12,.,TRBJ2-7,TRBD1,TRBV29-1,CSGGDSAYEQYF,TGCAGCGGTGGGGACAGTGCCTACGAGCAGTACTTC
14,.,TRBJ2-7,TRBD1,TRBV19,CASSSGTGGYEQYF,TGTGCCAGTAGCTCTGGGACAGGGGGCTACGAGCAGTACTTC
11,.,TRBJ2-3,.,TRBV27,CASSPRVVQYF,TGTGCCAGCAGTCCCCGGGTAGTGCAGTATTTT
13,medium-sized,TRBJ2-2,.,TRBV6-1,CASSESDTGELFF,TGTGCCAGCAGTGAATCGGACACCGGGGAGCTGTTTTTT
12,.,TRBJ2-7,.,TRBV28,CASSLLSYEQYF,TGTGCCAGCAGTTTACTCAGCTACGAGCAGTACTTC
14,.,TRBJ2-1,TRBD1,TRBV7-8,CASSVTGGLNEQFF,TGTGCCAGCAGCGTAACAGGGGGCCTCAATGAGCAGTTCTTC
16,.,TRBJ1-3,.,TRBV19,CASRELTRTSGNTIYF,TGTGCCAGTAGGGAGCTCACTAGGACGTCTGGAAACACCATATATTTT
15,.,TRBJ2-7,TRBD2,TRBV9,CASSVAGGDSYEQYF,TGTGCCAGCAGCGTAGCGGGGGGGGATTCCTACGAGCAGTACTTC
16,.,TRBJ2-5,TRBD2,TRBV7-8,CASSFPGTSGQETQYF,TGTGCCAGCAGCTTCCCCGGGACTAGCGGACAAGAGACCCAGTACTTC
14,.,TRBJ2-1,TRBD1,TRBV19,CASSIGTGGNEQFF,TGTGCCAGTAGTATCGGGACAGGGGGAAATGAGCAGTTCTTC
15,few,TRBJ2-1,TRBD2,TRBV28,CASSFGTSGNDEQFF,TGTGCCAGCAGTTTTGGGACTAGCGGGAACGATGAGCAGTTCTTC
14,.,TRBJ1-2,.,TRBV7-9,CAILSTGIHYGYTF,TGTGCCATCCTTTCCACAGGGATTCACTATGGCTACACCTTC
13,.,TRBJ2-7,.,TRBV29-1,CSVARGGDYEQYF,TGCAGCGTCGCCCGAGGGGGGGACTACGAGCAGTACTTC
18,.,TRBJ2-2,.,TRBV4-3,CASSQDRGAGEVTGELFF,TGCGCCAGCAGCCAAGATCGGGGGGCGGGAGAGGTCACCGGGGAGCTGTTTTTT
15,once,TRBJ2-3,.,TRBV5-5,CASSQSVSSTDTQYF,TGTGCCAGCAGCCAGTCCGTCTCTAGCACAGATACGCAGTATTTT
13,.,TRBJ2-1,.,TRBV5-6,CASEAASYNEQFF,TGTGCCAGCGAGGCGGCTTCCTACAATGAGCAGTTCTTC
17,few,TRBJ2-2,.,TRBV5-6,CASSPRIGGGNTGELFF,TGTGCCAGCAGTCCGAGGATAGGTGGGGGGAACACCGGGGAGCTGTTTTTT
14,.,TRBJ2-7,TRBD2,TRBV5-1,CASSFGRGAYEQYF,TGCGCCAGCAGCTTTGGGCGGGGGGCTTACGAGCAGTACTTC
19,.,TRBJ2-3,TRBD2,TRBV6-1,CASSEGGSGVSFNTDTQYF,TGTGCCAGCAGTGAAGGGGGTAGCGGGGTGTCTTTTAACACAGATACGCAGTATTTT
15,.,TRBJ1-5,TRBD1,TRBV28,CASMMGTGLSQPQHF,TGTGCCAGCATGATGGGGACAGGGTTGAGTCAGCCCCAGCATTTT
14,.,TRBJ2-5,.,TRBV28,CASRALVGLETQYF,TGTGCCAGCAGGGCGTTAGTCGGGTTGGAGACCCAGTACTTC
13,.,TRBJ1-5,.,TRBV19,CASGDDSNQPQHF,TGTGCCAGTGGAGACGATAGCAATCAGCCCCAGCATTTT
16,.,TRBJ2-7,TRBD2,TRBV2,CASPGLAGGRSYEQYF,TGTGCCAGCCCGGGACTAGCGGGGGGACGATCCTACGAGCAGTACTTC
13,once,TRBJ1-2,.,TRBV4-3,CASSQDGTYGYTF,TGCGCCAGCAGCCAAGATGGGACCTATGGCTACACCTTC
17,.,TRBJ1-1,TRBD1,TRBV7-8,CASSLGAGGLGWTEAFF,TGTGCCAGCAGCCTTGGGGCAGGGGGCCTCGGGTGGACTGAAGCTTTCTTT
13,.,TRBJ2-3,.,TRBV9,CASRARNTDTQYF,TGTGCCAGCAGGGCTCGGAACACAGATACGCAGTATTTT
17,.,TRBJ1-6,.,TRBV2,CASSSDTNPSGKSPLHF,TGTGCCAGCAGCTCGGACACCAACCCCTCGGGAAAGTCACCCCTCCACTTT
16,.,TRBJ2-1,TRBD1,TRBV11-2,CASSKGQGRGENEQFF,TGTGCCAGCAGCAAGGGACAGGGCAGAGGGGAGAATGAGCAGTTCTTC
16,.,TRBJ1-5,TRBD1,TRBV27,CASSLIGTGLNQPQHF,TGTGCCAGCAGTTTGATCGGGACAGGGCTTAATCAGCCCCAGCATTTT
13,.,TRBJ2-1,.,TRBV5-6,CASSLTGWNEQFF,TGTGCCAGCAGCTTAACAGGGTGGAATGAGCAGTTCTTC
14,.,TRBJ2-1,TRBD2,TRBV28,CASSERGGGNEQFF,TGTGCCAGCAGTGAACGGGGGGGCGGCAATGAGCAGTTCTTC
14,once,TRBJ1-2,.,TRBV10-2,CASSWTEELGGYTF,TGCGCCAGCAGTTGGACCGAGGAGCTGGGAGGCTACACCTTC
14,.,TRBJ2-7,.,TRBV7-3,CASSLSAGSYEQYF,TGTGCCAGCAGCTTAAGTGCAGGCTCCTACGAGCAGTACTTC
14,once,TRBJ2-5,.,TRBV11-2,CASSLVGGIETQYF,TGTGCCAGCAGCTTAGTTGGGGGCATAGAGACCCAGTACTTC
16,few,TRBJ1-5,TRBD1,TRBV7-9,CASSLGGDRAHQPQHF,TGTGCCAGCAGCTTAGGCGGGGACAGGGCGCATCAGCCCCAGCATTTT
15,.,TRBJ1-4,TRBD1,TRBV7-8,CASSFGTGGLEKLFF,TGTGCCAGCAGCTTTGGGACAGGGGGCTTGGAAAAACTGTTTTTT
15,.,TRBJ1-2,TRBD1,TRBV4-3,CASSQATGGHWGYTF,TGCGCCAGCAGCCAAGCCACAGGGGGCCATTGGGGCTACACCTTC
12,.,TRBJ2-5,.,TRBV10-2,CASSPRGETQYF,TGCGCCAGCAGCCCCAGGGGAGAGACCCAGTACTTC